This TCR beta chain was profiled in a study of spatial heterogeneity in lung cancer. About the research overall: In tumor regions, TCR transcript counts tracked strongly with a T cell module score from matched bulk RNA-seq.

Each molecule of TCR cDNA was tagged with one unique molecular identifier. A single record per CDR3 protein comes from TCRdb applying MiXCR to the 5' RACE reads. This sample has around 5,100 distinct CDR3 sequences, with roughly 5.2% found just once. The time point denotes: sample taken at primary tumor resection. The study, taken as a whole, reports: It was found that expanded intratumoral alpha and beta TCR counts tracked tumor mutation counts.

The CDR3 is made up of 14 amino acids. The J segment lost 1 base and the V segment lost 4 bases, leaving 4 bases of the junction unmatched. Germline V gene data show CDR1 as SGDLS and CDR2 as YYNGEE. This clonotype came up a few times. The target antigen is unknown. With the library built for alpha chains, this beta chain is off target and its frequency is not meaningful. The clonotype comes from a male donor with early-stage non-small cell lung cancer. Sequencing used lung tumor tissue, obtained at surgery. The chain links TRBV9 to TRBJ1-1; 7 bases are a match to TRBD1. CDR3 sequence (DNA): TGTGCCAGCAGCCCCGGGACAGCGAACACTGAAGCTTTCTTT. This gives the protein CASSPGTANTEAFF.